The 17 T cell receptor beta chains in this list originate from one sample, sequenced in a study of T-cell reconstitution after alpha-beta-depleted transplantation in children. Construction of the TCRbeta library involved unique molecular identifiers. TCRdb redid the calling of the PCR reads with MiXCR, one entry per CDR3 protein. The sample holds around 960,000 distinct CDR3 sequences; roughly 31% are singletons and the top ten take about 28%. Material: PBMCs, mostly from graft donor cells, obtained 360 days after TCRalphabeta/CD19-depleted stem cell transplant. The receptors were sampled from a boy younger than two who had a stem cell transplant for SCID, so the T cells may come from the graft donor.

The rearrangement joins TRBV4-1 to TRBJ2-1, with unresolved D. The CDR3 runs to 13 residues. V dropped 2 bases and J dropped 7 bases, with 9 bases sitting between them. From germline, CDR1 is MGHRA and CDR2 YSYEKL. The CDR3: CASSQPSMNEQFF. The CDR3, as DNA: TGCGCCAGCAGCCAACCTAGTATGAATGAGCAGTTCTTC.

This clonotype turned up a few times. V is TRBV10-3 and J is TRBJ1-2; possibly TRBD1 for D (5 bases). Trimming removed 10 bases from V and 2 bases from J, with 11 bases in between. Germline V gene sequence: CDR1 ENHRY, CDR2 SYGVKD. The CDR3 has 12 residues. DNA for the CDR3: TGTGCCACTTCACAGGACAACTATGGCTACACCTTC. Its translation: CATSQDNYGYTF.

The CDR3 loop is CAISSDRLNTEAFF. CDR3 coding DNA: TGTGCCATCAGTTCCGACAGGCTGAACACTGAAGCTTTCTTT. The chain carries TRBV10-3 and TRBJ1-1; D perhaps matches TRBD1 (6 bases). Between the trimmed V and J ends, which lost 5 bases and 0 bases, there was a span of 10 bases. The CDR3 length is 14 residues. From germline, CDR1 is ENHRY and CDR2 SYGVKD.

This clonotype was detected a few times. The chain links TRBV20-1 to TRBJ2-2; D call uncertain. The V end lost 3 bases, the J end lost 0 bases, and 8 bases lay between the germline ends. This CDR3 region has 14 residues. Germline V gene data show CDR1 as DFQATT and CDR2 as SNEGSKA (reference sequence). The CDR3 DNA is TGCAGTGCTAGGTACAGCACGAACACCGGGGAGCTGTTTTTT. Its translation is CSARYSTNTGELFF.

This clonotype was counted a few times. The chain is built from TRBV20-1 and TRBJ2-2, with 9 bases fitting TRBD2. In germline, CDR1 is DFQATT, CDR2 SNEGSKA (reference sequence). J gave up 4 bases and V 5 bases, and 5 bases lay outside the gene matches. The CDR3 totals 14 residues. CDR3 DNA sequence: TGCAGTGCTGACAGCGGGGGGACCACCGGGGAGCTGTTTTTT. Translating gives CSADSGGTTGELFF.

The J gene is TRBJ2-5, the V gene TRBV11-1; no reliable D call. The germline V gene encodes CDR1 SGHAT and CDR2 FQDESV (reference sequence). Trimming shortened V by 5 bases and J by 3 bases, and 16 bases separated the two germline ends. This CDR3 comprises 15 residues. CDR3 amino acids: CASSLRRTNKETQYF. DNA of the CDR3: TGTGCCAGCAGCCTCAGACGGACCAACAAAGAGACCCAGTACTTC.

The chain joins TRBV24-1 to TRBJ2-1, with 9 bases identical to TRBD2. The length of the CDR3 is 16 residues. CDR1 is KGHDR, CDR2 SFDVKD, per germline. With 6 bases clipped from V and 8 bases from J, the junction kept 13 bases outside the gene matches. CDR3 coding DNA: TGTGCCACCAGTTTCCCGGGGCGGGGGGGCTTAGATGAGCAGTTCTTC. This translates into CATSFPGRGGLDEQFF.

This clonotype was counted a few times. CDR3 sequence (DNA): TGCAGTGCTCCAACCCAGGGGAAAAGAACCGGGGAGCTGTTTTTT. It codes for CSAPTQGKRTGELFF. The genes are TRBV20-1 and TRBJ2-2, with D maybe TRBD1 (6 bases). The length of the CDR3 is 15 residues. CDR1 and CDR2 from the germline V gene are DFQATT and SNEGSKA (reference sequence). The V and J ends lost 5 bases and 5 bases respectively, with 18 bases between them.

The rearrangement links TRBV29-1 to TRBJ2-1, with D possibly TRBD1 on 7 matching bases. The germline V and J ends were trimmed by 6 bases and 6 bases, with 15 bases remaining between them. Germline CDR1 SQVTM, CDR2 ANQGSEA. CDR3 length: 13 residues. The CDR3: CSVNRGGGNEQFF. Here the CDR3 DNA reads TGCAGCGTAAACAGGGGAGGCGGCAATGAGCAGTTCTTC.

The chain uses TRBV29-1 and TRBJ1-1, with D unclear. The germline V gene encodes CDR1 SQVTM and CDR2 ANQGSEA. The CDR3 has 11 residues. Trimming cost V 4 bases and J 6 bases, with 9 bases left between them. This CDR3 is CSVAGSAEAFF. The CDR3, as DNA: TGCAGCGTTGCGGGGTCTGCTGAAGCTTTCTTT.

This clonotype was counted only a few times. The genes are TRBV12-3 or TRBV12-4 and TRBJ1-4; no reliable D call. This CDR3 spans 10 amino acids. Trimming shortened V by 8 bases and J by 7 bases, and 5 bases separated the two germline ends. For the CDR3, the DNA is TGTGCCAGCGAGGGTGAAAAACTGTTTTTT. Its translation: CASEGEKLFF.

This clonotype was counted between two and nine times. The V and J genes are TRBV14 and TRBJ1-3; D is undetermined. Trimming took off 4 bases at V and 0 bases at J, with 13 bases between the two ends. Per the germline V gene, CDR1 is SGHDN and CDR2 is FVKESK. This CDR3 has 16 amino acids. CDR3 sequence (DNA): TGTGCCAGCAGCCCCACCGATACTTTCTCTGGAAACACCATATATTTT. Residues: CASSPTDTFSGNTIYF. The variable domain in full, with the rest retrieved from reference TRBV14 and TRBJ1-3, is EAGVTQFPSHSVIEKGQTVTLRCDPISGHDNLYWYRRVMGKEIKFLLHFVKESKQDESGMPNNRFLAERTGGTYSTLKVQPAELEDSGVYFCASSPTDTFSGNTIYFGEGSWLTVV.

The DNA of the CDR3 is TGTGCCAGCAGTTTCGCAGGTGGGGGCCGTGATGAGCAGTTCTTC. Its translation is CASSFAGGGRDEQFF. V is TRBV12-3 or TRBV12-4 and J is TRBJ2-1; maybe TRBD1 (6 bases). Trimming took off 3 bases at V and 8 bases at J, with 17 bases between the two ends. The CDR3 length is 15 residues.

This clonotype was counted only a few times. V gene TRBV20-1 combines with J gene TRBJ2-3; 13 nucleotides line up with TRBD2. This CDR3 is 18 amino acids long. In germline, CDR1 is DFQATT, CDR2 SNEGSKA (reference sequence). Losses at the gene ends were 3 bases for V and 0 bases for J; bases not matched to a gene: 9. CDR3 in amino acids: CSASLGLAGDLSTDTQYF. CDR3 DNA sequence: TGCAGTGCTAGCCTCGGACTAGCGGGGGACCTAAGCACAGATACGCAGTATTTT.

This clonotype was counted a few times. The chain links TRBV2 to TRBJ2-1, with D uncertain. Germline V CDR1 and CDR2: SNHLY, FYNNEI. The CDR3 is 15 amino acids. The V gene lost 3 bases and the J gene lost 5 bases, with 14 bases spanning the gap. The DNA of the CDR3 is TGTGCCAGCAGTGACAACTTGGAAAGGGACAATGAGCAGTTCTTC. This encodes CASSDNLERDNEQFF.

This chain uses TRBV4-2 with TRBJ2-7; 10 bases align to TRBD1. V lost 2 bases and J lost 5; bases outside the gene matches: 9. Germline loops: CDR1 LGHNA, CDR2 YNFKEQ. The CDR3 covers 16 residues. CDR3 sequence: CASSQPWGQGPNEQYF. The CDR3 coding sequence is TGTGCCAGCAGCCAACCCTGGGGACAGGGGCCCAACGAGCAGTACTTC.

The V call is TRBV29-1, the J call TRBJ1-4; 9 nucleotides match TRBD1. With V trimmed by 6 bases and J by 5 bases, 16 bases remained unmatched. In germline, CDR1 is SQVTM, CDR2 ANQGSEA. The CDR3 runs 17 residues. CDR3: CSVHLRDREFPNEKLFF. The CDR3 nucleotides read TGCAGCGTGCACCTCCGGGACAGGGAGTTCCCGAATGAAAAACTGTTTTTT.